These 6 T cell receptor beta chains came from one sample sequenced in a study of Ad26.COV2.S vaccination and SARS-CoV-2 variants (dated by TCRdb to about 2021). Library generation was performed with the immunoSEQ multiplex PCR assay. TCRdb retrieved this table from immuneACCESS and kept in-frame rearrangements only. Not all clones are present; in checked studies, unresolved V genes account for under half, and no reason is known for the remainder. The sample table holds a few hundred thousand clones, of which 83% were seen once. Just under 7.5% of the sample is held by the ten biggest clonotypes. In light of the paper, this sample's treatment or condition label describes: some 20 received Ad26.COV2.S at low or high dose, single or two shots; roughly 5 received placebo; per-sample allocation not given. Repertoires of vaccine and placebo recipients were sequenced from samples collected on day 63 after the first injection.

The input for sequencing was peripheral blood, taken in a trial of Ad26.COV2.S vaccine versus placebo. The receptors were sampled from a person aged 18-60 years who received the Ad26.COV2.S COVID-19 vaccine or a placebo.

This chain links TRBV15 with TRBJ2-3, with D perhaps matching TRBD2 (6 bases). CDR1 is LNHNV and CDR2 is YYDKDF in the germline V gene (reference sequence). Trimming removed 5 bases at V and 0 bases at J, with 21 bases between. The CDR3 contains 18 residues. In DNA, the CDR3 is TGTGCCACCAGCCGACTGCCCACTAGCTCATCTAGCACAGATACGCAGTATTTT. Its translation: CATSRLPTSSSSTDTQYF.

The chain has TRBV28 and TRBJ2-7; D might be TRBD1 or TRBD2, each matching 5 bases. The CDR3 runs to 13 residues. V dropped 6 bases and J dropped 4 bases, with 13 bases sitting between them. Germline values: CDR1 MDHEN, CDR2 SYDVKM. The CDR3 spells CASRGTGGYEQYF. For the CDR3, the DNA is TGTGCCAGCAGGGGGACGGGCGGGTACGAGCAGTACTTC.

This chain's CDR3 is CASSPHPRVSGANTGELFF. The CDR3 coding sequence is TGTGCCAGCAGCCCCCACCCCCGGGTGAGCGGGGCGAACACCGGGGAGCTGTTTTTT. The chain links TRBV4-2 to TRBJ2-2, with 7 bases fitting TRBD2. From germline, CDR1 is LGHNA and CDR2 YNFKEQ. Losses at the gene ends were 4 bases for V and 0 bases for J; bases not matched to a gene: 14. The CDR3 extends over 19 amino acids.

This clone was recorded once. CDR3 sequence reads: CASSPRTGWDEQYF. The CDR3 nucleotides read TGTGCCAGCAGCCCCAGGACAGGGTGGGACGAGCAGTACTTC. V usage is TRBV5-6 and J usage is TRBJ2-7; 8 bases match TRBD1. The CDR3 is 14 residues long. The germline CDR1 and CDR2 sequences are SGHDT and YYEEEE. V lost 4 bases, J lost 5 bases, and 8 bases stayed unmatched.

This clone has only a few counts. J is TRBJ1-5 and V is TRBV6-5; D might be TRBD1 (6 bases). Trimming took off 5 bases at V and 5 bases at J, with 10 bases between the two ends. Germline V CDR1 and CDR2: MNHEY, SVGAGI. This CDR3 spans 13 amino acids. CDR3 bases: TGTGCCAGCAGTAGGGCAGGGGATCAGCCCCAGCATTTT. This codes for CASSRAGDQPQHF.

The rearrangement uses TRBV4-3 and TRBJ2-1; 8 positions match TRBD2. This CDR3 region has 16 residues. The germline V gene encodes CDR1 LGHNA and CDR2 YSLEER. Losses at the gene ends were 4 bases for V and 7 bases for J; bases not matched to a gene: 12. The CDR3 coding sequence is TGCGCCAGCAGCCGCGTCGGGGGGGCCTTCGCAAATGAGCAGTTCTTC. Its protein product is CASSRVGGAFANEQFF.